These 14 T cell receptor beta chains came from one sample sequenced in a study of blood T cell repertoires in COVID-19. Generated by immunoSEQ multiplex PCR, the TCRdb table keeps only in-frame clones and is missing some. This sample has 200,000 to 250,000 clones; around 86% occur once, and the top ten carry 10%. Source material: peripheral blood. The receptor source for this set is a woman aged 45-60 years with COVID-19, enrolled during active disease.

The V and J genes are TRBV6-5 and TRBJ2-4; 7 bases match TRBD1. This CDR3 spans 15 amino acids. From germline, CDR1 is MNHEY and CDR2 SVGAGI. After removal of 6 bases from V and 0 bases from J, the junction contained 5 bases not matched to a gene. CDR3 sequence reads: CASSQTGPAKNIQYF. As DNA, the CDR3 is TGTGCCAGCAGCCAGACAGGGCCAGCCAAAAACATTCAGTACTTC.

This sequence joins TRBV28 and TRBJ1-1; D remains ambiguous. The V end lost 8 bases, the J end lost 1 base, and 11 bases lay between the germline ends. Germline V gene sequence: CDR1 MDHEN, CDR2 SYDVKM. The CDR3 length is 13 residues. CDR3 loop: CASLVQRNTEAFF. CDR3 nucleotides: TGTGCCAGCTTGGTACAGAGGAACACTGAAGCTTTCTTT. Full variable domain (remainder filled in from reference TRBV28 and TRBJ1-1): DVKVTQSSRYLVKRTGEKVFLECVQDMDHENMFWYRQDPGLGLRLIYFSYDVKMKEKGDIPEGYSVSREKKERFSLILESASTNQTSMYLCASLVQRNTEAFFGQGTRLTVV.

CDR3 residues: CASSFGDGELFF. In DNA, the CDR3 is TGTGCCAGCAGTTTTGGAGACGGGGAGCTGTTTTTT. V usage is TRBV12-3 or TRBV12-4 and J usage is TRBJ2-2; D remains unclear. The CDR3 is 12 amino acids. Trimming removed 3 bases from V and 7 bases from J, with 6 bases in between.

This clone has a single count. V usage is TRBV6-6 and J usage is TRBJ2-5; 12 positions agree with TRBD2. CDR3 length: 13 amino acids. The V gene's germline CDR1 is MNHNY and CDR2 SVGAGI (reference sequence). With 10 bases clipped from V and 3 bases from J, the junction kept 3 bases outside the gene matches. The CDR3 protein is CATRLAGEETQYF. The CDR3 DNA reads TGTGCCACCAGACTAGCGGGGGAAGAGACCCAGTACTTC.

The CDR3 is CATSRERSQGPHSPLHF. The DNA for the CDR3 is TGTGCCACCAGCAGAGAACGGTCACAGGGACCCCACTCACCCCTCCACTTT. V gene TRBV15 combines with J gene TRBJ1-6, with TRBD1 as a possible D gene (6 bases). Per the germline V gene, CDR1 is LNHNV and CDR2 is YYDKDF (reference sequence). The CDR3 sequence is 17 residues long. Trimming took 0 bases from V and 10 from J, leaving 19 bases between them.

The chain has TRBV27 and TRBJ2-3, with D perhaps TRBD1 (6 bases). The CDR3 is made up of 13 amino acids. CDR1 is MNHEY, CDR2 SMNVEV, per germline (reference sequence). Trimming took 10 bases from V and 3 from J, leaving 14 bases between them. CDR3 protein: CAISSRGTDTQYF. CDR3 DNA: TGTGCCATCTCTAGCAGGGGAACAGATACGCAGTATTTT.

This chain links TRBV19 with TRBJ1-3, with D perhaps TRBD1 (5 bases). CDR3 length equals 13 residues. From germline, CDR1 is LNHDA and CDR2 SQIVND (reference sequence). With 6 bases removed from V and 6 bases from J, the gap between germline ends came to 12 bases. CDR3 sequence reads: CASRTRGENTIYF. DNA for the CDR3: TGTGCCAGTAGGACGCGGGGGGAAAACACCATATATTTT.

The J gene is TRBJ2-1, the V gene TRBV3-1 (or the pseudogene TRBV3-2), with 8 positions matching TRBD2. The CDR3 contains 16 residues. Per germline, CDR1 LGHDT and CDR2 YNNKEL (reference sequence). Unmatched junction bases numbered 13, after V lost 6 bases and J lost 6 bases. The CDR3 sequence: CASRRAGGAISNEQFF. The CDR3 DNA follows: TGTGCCAGCAGACGAGCCGGGGGGGCGATATCCAATGAGCAGTTCTTC.

This clone was counted a few times. The V call is TRBV10-2, the J call TRBJ1-6; no clear D. The CDR3 has 13 residues. The V and J ends lost 6 bases and 7 bases respectively, with 10 bases between them. Germline V gives CDR1 WSHSY, CDR2 SAAADI. The CDR3 DNA reads TGCGCCAGCAGCCAGACAAGGAATTCACCCCTCCACTTT. Its protein is CASSQTRNSPLHF.

This clone has just one count. This sequence joins TRBV27 and TRBJ1-2; D is possibly TRBD1 (6 bases). This CDR3 spans 14 amino acids. Germline V lookup: CDR1 MNHEY, CDR2 SMNVEV (reference sequence). Trimming left V 7 bases short and J 5 bases short, with 17 bases between. CDR3 DNA sequence: TGTGCCAGCACCAAGAACGCAGGGGTATATGGCTACACCTTC. It yields the protein CASTKNAGVYGYTF.

CDR3 residues: CASSSGGVGPVGGEQYV. CDR3 nucleotides: TGCGCCAGCAGCTCCGGTGGAGTGGGGCCCGTCGGGGGGGAGCAGTACGTC. The chain is built from TRBV5-1 and TRBJ2-7, with 7 bases that match TRBD2. The J segment lost 7 bases and the V segment lost 3 bases, leaving 19 bases of the junction unmatched. Germline loops: CDR1 SGHRS, CDR2 YFSETQ. The CDR3 totals 17 residues.

The V and J genes are TRBV27 and TRBJ2-3; TRBD2 matches at 14 bases. Germline V CDR1 and CDR2: MNHEY, SMNVEV (reference sequence). The CDR3 contains 17 residues. The trim removed 5 bases at V and 1 base at J, leaving 5 bases unmatched. This CDR3 reads CASSKPGLAGGTDTQYF. In nucleotides, the CDR3 is TGTGCCAGCAGTAAACCGGGACTAGCGGGGGGCACAGATACGCAGTATTTT.

J is TRBJ1-2 and V is TRBV5-1; D not resolved. This CDR3 contains 14 residues. V shed 0 bases and J shed 2 bases, with 8 bases lying between them. Germline V gene sequence: CDR1 SGHRS, CDR2 YFSETQ. In DNA form, the CDR3 reads TGCGCCAGCAGCTTGGACAGCGGAAACTATGGCTACACCTTC. Translation: CASSLDSGNYGYTF.

V gene TRBV29-1 combines with J gene TRBJ1-1, with D possibly TRBD1 on 5 matching bases. Germline assignment: CDR1 SQVTM and CDR2 ANQGSEA. CDR3 length equals 10 residues. Trimming shortened V by 6 bases and J by 7 bases, and 9 bases separated the two germline ends. CDR3: CSVGRGEAFF. In DNA, the CDR3 is TGCAGCGTGGGTAGGGGTGAAGCTTTCTTT. The whole variable domain, remainder taken from reference TRBV29-1 and TRBJ1-1, is SAVISQKPSRDICQRGTSLTIQCQVDSQVTMMFWYRQQPGQSLTLIATANQGSEATYESGFVIDKFPISRPNLTFSTLTVSNMSPEDSSIYLCSVGRGEAFFGQGTRLTVV.